These 13 T cell receptor beta chains came from one sample sequenced in a study of T cells after somatic rescue of genetic block. Method: immunoSEQ multiplex PCR; TCRdb's copy keeps in-frame clones and lacks some. The sample has 85,000 to 100,000 clones; approximately 90% are singletons. Sequencing was performed on peripheral blood mononuclear cells (PBMCs). Every receptor here comes from a woman between 18 and 29 years old.

The chain is built from TRBV6-5 and TRBJ1-2, with D possibly being TRBD1 (5 bases). Germline V lookup: CDR1 MNHEY, CDR2 SVGAGI. This CDR3 has 16 residues. V was clipped by 1 base and J by 4 bases, with 16 bases between them. The CDR3: CASSYWPPGGTYGYTF. The CDR3 DNA follows: TGTGCCAGCAGTTACTGGCCCCCGGGGGGAACCTATGGCTACACCTTC.

This clone was seen a single time. CDR3 coding DNA: TGTGCCAGCAGCTTGTTTCCTAACAGGGGCGGCTACACCTTC. This codes for CASSLFPNRGGYTF. The chain employs TRBV5-5 and TRBJ1-2; 7 positions match TRBD1. Per the germline V gene, CDR1 is SGHKS and CDR2 is YYEKEE (reference sequence). The CDR3 is 14 amino acids. The trim removed 1 base at V and 8 bases at J, leaving 8 bases unmatched.

The V gene is TRBV5-5, the J gene TRBJ2-6; D remains unclear. With 2 bases removed from V and 0 bases from J, the gap between germline ends came to 6 bases. The CDR3 sequence is 15 residues long. Germline V gives CDR1 SGHKS, CDR2 YYEKEE (reference sequence). The CDR3: CASSFLVSGANVLTF. CDR3 DNA sequence: TGTGCCAGCAGCTTCCTGGTCTCTGGGGCCAACGTCCTGACTTTC.

The chain carries TRBV14 and TRBJ1-6; TRBD1 might be the D (5 bases). CDR1 is SGHDN and CDR2 is FVKESK in the germline V gene. The V end was cut by 4 bases, the J end by 9 bases, with 7 bases between. The length of the CDR3 is 12 residues. The chain's CDR3 is CASSPRGSPLHF. In DNA form, the CDR3 reads TGTGCCAGCAGCCCAAGGGGTTCACCCCTCCACTTT. Full variable domain (rest looked up from reference TRBV14 and TRBJ1-6): EAGVTQFPSHSVIEKGQTVTLRCDPISGHDNLYWYRRVMGKEIKFLLHFVKESKQDESGMPNNRFLAERTGGTYSTLKVQPAELEDSGVYFCASSPRGSPLHFGNGTRLTVT.

This chain links TRBV7-9 with TRBJ2-1; 8 nucleotides agree with TRBD2. The germline gives CDR1 SEHNR, CDR2 FQNEAQ (reference sequence). After removal of 0 bases from V and 2 bases from J, the junction contained 6 bases not matched to a gene. The CDR3 contains 17 residues. The CDR3 spells CASSLAKGSGTYNEQFF. The CDR3 coding sequence is TGTGCCAGCAGCTTAGCGAAAGGTAGCGGGACCTACAATGAGCAGTTCTTC.

This clone was detected only once. This chain's CDR3 is CASTPLGDEQFF. The CDR3 region has the DNA TGTGCCAGCACCCCCCTCGGGGATGAGCAGTTCTTC. The chain combines TRBV7-9 with TRBJ2-1; D may be TRBD2 (5 bases). The CDR3 has 12 residues. Trimming left V 7 bases short and J 8 bases short, with 12 bases between. The germline CDR1 and CDR2 sequences are SEHNR and FQNEAQ (reference sequence).

This chain joins TRBV7-9 and TRBJ2-7, with TRBD2 matching 7 bases. The V gene's germline CDR1 is SEHNR and CDR2 FQNEAQ (reference sequence). CDR3 length equals 15 residues. J was trimmed by 5 bases and V by 2 bases; bases with no gene match: 9. The chain's CDR3 is CASSLSGGWVHEQYF. The CDR3 DNA follows: TGTGCCAGCAGCTTATCGGGGGGTTGGGTGCACGAGCAGTACTTC.

DNA of the CDR3: TGTGCCAGCAGTTCAGAGACTAGTATCAGGGCAGATACGCAGTATTTT. This gives the protein CASSSETSIRADTQYF. The V gene is TRBV27, the J gene TRBJ2-3, with TRBD2 as a possible D gene (6 bases). The length of the CDR3 is 16 residues. The germline gives CDR1 MNHEY, CDR2 SMNVEV (reference sequence). With 4 bases removed from V and 4 bases from J, the gap between germline ends came to 18 bases.

The chain is built from TRBV6-4 and TRBJ2-1; 7 nucleotides match TRBD2. The CDR3 has 15 amino acids. From germline, CDR1 is MRHNA and CDR2 SNTAGT. Trimming took 4 bases from V and 7 from J; bases not matched to a gene: 10. As DNA, the CDR3 is TGTGCCAGCAGTGGGATAGGGGAGGGCCCAAATGAGCAGTTCTTC. Translation: CASSGIGEGPNEQFF.

The gene calls are TRBV7-8 and TRBJ1-1; 10 positions agree with TRBD1. CDR3 length: 16 residues. Unmatched junction bases numbered 7, after V lost 4 bases and J lost 2 bases. Germline lookup yields CDR1 SGHVS and CDR2 FQNEAQ. The chain's CDR3 is CASSSRGTGDNTEAFF. CDR3 nucleotides: TGTGCCAGCAGCTCAAGGGGGACAGGGGACAACACTGAAGCTTTCTTT.

The chain recombines TRBV4-1 with TRBJ1-6; 7 nucleotides line up with TRBD1. Germline-derived CDR1 and CDR2 are MGHRA and YSYEKL. The CDR3 has 13 residues. The ends lost 4 bases at V and 13 bases at J; junction bases unmatched: 7. CDR3 in amino acids: CASSPTGTRPLHF. CDR3 coding DNA: TGCGCCAGCAGCCCGACAGGGACGCGGCCCCTCCACTTT.

This chain links TRBV6-1 with TRBJ2-1; 8 nucleotides line up with TRBD2. CDR3 size: 16 residues. The germline gives CDR1 MNHNS, CDR2 SASEGT. Trimming cost V 2 bases and J 0 bases; bases outside gene matches: 3. For the CDR3, the DNA is TGTGCCAGCAGTGAACTGGCGGGGGGCTCCTACAATGAGCAGTTCTTC. Its translation is CASSELAGGSYNEQFF.

The CDR3 region has the DNA TGTGCCAGCAGTGACGGGCCCCCGCAGGGCAAAGCTTTCTTT. This sequence encodes CASSDGPPQGKAFF. This chain uses TRBV6-4 with TRBJ1-1, with a possible D match to TRBD1 (5 bases). The CDR3 contains 14 residues. Germline CDR1 is MRHNA and CDR2 is SNTAGT. Trimming took 2 bases from V and 9 from J, leaving 16 bases between them.